This TCR beta chain is from a study of blood T cell repertoires in COVID-19 (TCRdb year 2020). Notes on the research overall: Collaborator samples came from the United States, Italy and Spain and covered acute and convalescent phases of COVID-19. The material from the prospective study consisted of cDNA or gDNA derived from T cells, B-cell-depleted T cells, or PBMCs. Deeply sampled blood TCRbeta repertoires from subjects exposed to, actively infected with, or recovered from COVID-19 were included in the dataset. A freely available public database, intended as a resource for researchers studying the immune response to SARS-CoV-2, is where the repertoires were released. Samples were obtained from the ongoing ImmuneRACE study (first 160 participants) and from about 1,300 subjects provided by 6 global collaborators. Sample metadata almost always included a de-identified subject ID, COVID-19 status, age in years and sex. Where available, HLA class I and class II types were obtained from metadata supplied by the sample provider rather than from assay-based typing.

In the case of this clone: The specificity of this receptor is unknown. Nothing much larger sits one base from this clone, and base qualities are not available.

Points the paper makes about the study in general: The quantity of clinical and demographic metadata differed by source and by participant and was supplied without curation.

Enrolling through a virtual design, the prospective study's participants ranged in age from roughly 18 to 95 years and lived across roughly 23 United States geographic areas. Cohort assignment in the prospective study relied on participant-reported clinical history from a screening survey and a study questionnaire. ImmuneRACE Cohort 3 recovered participants were defined by two consecutive negative NP/OP PCR tests, healthcare professional clearance, or symptom resolution. In the prospective study, mobile phlebotomists collected whole blood, serum and a nasopharyngeal or oropharyngeal swab from each participant. Prospective study participants could optionally give additional blood draws and questionnaires over a roughly 2-month period. Before DNA extraction, blood samples from the prospective study were shipped at room temperature or frozen. The immunoSEQ Assay, a bias-controlled multiplex PCR, was used to amplify TCRbeta CDR3 regions from genomic DNA. As for the original processing: The number of nucleated cells in each sample was estimated by amplification of reference gene primers within the assay. To quantify the absolute abundance of each unique TCRbeta CDR3 rearrangement, sequence reads were collapsed and filtered. For each sample, productive Simpson clonality was calculated as the square root of Simpson's diversity index over productive rearrangements. The clones in this table, taken by TCRdb from immuneACCESS, are in-frame only. Not every clone is retained; where verified, under half of the shortfall comes from an unresolved V gene, and the cause of the rest is unknown. V, J and clone size were drawn from that table, and D and trimming were deduced from the DNA. In this sample the table shows 300,000 or so clones, about 92% of which occur a single time. The top ten clonotypes cover 2.6% of the sample.

Reading the germline V gene (reference sequence) gives CDR1 LGHDT and CDR2 YNNKEL. The CDR3 goes from the cysteine to the phenylalanine over 14 residues. Only the CDR3 portion is preserved as DNA: 42 bases, with reading frame beginning at the first base. V is cut by 1 base and J by 8 bases, and the space between the germline ends is 9 bases. The TCR sequence derives from a man aged 60-69 years who had recovered from COVID-19. Recombination linked TRBV3-1 (or the pseudogene TRBV3-2) to TRBJ1-6; no D gene can be assigned with confidence. The specimen was PBMCs or T cells enriched from blood (not recorded which). The DNA sequence is given as TGTGCCAGCAGCCAAGCCCCGGGAGATTCACCCCTCCACTTT. It encodes CASSQAPGDSPLHF.